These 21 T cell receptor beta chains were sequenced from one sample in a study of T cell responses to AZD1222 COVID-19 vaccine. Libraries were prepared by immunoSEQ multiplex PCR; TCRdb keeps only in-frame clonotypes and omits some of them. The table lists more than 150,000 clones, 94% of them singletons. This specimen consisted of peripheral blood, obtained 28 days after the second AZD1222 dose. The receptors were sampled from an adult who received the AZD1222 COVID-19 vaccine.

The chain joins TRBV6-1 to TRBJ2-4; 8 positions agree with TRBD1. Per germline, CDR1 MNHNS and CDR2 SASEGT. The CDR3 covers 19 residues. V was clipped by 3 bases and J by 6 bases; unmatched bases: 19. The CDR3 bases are TGTGCCAGCAGTGAGAACGGACAAGGGCAGGGGGCTTATGTAAACATTCAGTACTTC. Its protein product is CASSENGQGQGAYVNIQYF.

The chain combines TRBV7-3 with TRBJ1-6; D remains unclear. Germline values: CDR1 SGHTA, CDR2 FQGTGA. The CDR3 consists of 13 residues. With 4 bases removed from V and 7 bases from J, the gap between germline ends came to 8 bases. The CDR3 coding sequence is TGTGCCAGCAGCTCAATGAGGAATTCACCCCTCCACTTT. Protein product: CASSSMRNSPLHF.

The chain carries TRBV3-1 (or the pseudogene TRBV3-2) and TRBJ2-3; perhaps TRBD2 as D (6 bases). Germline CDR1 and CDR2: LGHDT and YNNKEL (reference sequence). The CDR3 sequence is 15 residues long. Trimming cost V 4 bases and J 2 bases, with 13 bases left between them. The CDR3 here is CASSPLRGVTDTQYF. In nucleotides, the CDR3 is TGTGCCAGCAGCCCCCTTCGCGGGGTCACAGATACGCAGTATTTT.

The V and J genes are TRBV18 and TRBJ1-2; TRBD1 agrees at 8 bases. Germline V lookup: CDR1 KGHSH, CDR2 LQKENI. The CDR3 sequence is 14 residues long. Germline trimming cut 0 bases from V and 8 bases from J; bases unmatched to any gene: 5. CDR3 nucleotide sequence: TGTGCCAGCTCACCACCGCCGGGACAGGCCGGCTACACCTTC. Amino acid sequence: CASSPPPGQAGYTF.

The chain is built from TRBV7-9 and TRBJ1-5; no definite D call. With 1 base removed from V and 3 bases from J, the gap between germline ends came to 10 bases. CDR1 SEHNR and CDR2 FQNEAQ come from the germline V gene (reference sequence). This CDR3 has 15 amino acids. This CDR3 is CASSLGRGSNQPQHF. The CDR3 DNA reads TGTGCCAGCAGCTTAGGCCGCGGCTCCAATCAGCCCCAGCATTTT.

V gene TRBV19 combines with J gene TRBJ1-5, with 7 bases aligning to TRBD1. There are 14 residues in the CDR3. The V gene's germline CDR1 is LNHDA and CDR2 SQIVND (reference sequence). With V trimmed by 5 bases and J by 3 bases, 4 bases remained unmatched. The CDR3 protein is CASSPQGVNQPQHF. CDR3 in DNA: TGTGCCAGTAGTCCCCAGGGGGTCAATCAGCCCCAGCATTTT.

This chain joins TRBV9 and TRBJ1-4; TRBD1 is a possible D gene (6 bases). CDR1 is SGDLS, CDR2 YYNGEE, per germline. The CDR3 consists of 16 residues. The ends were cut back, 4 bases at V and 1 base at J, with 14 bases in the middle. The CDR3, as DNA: TGTGCCAGCAGCCTCAGGGGTTCCGTAACTAATGAAAAACTGTTTTTT. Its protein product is CASSLRGSVTNEKLFF.

Here the CDR3 DNA reads TGTGCCAGCAGCTGGACAGGGGCTCTCACTGAAGCTTTCTTT. Translating gives CASSWTGALTEAFF. The V and J genes are TRBV7-9 and TRBJ1-1; 9 bases line up with TRBD1. J lost 4 bases, V lost 4 bases, and 4 bases had no gene match. Germline V gene lookup returns CDR1 SEHNR and CDR2 FQNEAQ (reference sequence). The CDR3 covers 14 residues.

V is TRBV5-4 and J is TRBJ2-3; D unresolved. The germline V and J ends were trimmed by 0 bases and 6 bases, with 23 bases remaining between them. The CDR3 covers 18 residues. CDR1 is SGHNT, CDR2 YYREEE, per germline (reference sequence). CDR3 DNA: TGTGCCAGCAGCTTGGATAGTAGGTGGACCGATAAAAGGGATACGCAGTATTTT. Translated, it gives CASSLDSRWTDKRDTQYF.

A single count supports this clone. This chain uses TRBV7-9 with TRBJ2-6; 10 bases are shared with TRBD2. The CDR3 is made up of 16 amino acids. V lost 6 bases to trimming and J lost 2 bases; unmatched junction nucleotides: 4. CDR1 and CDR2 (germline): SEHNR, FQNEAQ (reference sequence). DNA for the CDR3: TGTGCCAGCAGGCCCGGGACTAGCGCTGGGGCCAACGTCCTGACTTTC. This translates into CASRPGTSAGANVLTF.

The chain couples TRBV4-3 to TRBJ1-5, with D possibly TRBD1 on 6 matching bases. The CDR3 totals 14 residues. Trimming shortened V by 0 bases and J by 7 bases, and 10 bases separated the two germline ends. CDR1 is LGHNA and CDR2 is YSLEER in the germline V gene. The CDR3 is CASSQDMTGQPQHF. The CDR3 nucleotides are TGCGCCAGCAGCCAAGATATGACAGGCCAGCCCCAGCATTTT.

The CDR3 loop reads CASTLRTGETGELFF. DNA for the CDR3: TGTGCCAGCACCCTGAGGACAGGGGAGACCGGGGAGCTGTTTTTT. The chain carries TRBV27 and TRBJ2-2; 9 bases fit TRBD1. The CDR3 spans 15 residues. Trimming cost V 7 bases and J 5 bases; bases outside gene matches: 8. Germline V gene lookup returns CDR1 MNHEY and CDR2 SMNVEV (reference sequence).

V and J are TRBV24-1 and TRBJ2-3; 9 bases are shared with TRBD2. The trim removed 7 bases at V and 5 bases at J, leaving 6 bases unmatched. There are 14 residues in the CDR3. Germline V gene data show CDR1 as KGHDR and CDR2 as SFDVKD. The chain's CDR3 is CATRASGAIDTQYF. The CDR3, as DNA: TGTGCCACCAGGGCTAGCGGGGCGATAGATACGCAGTATTTT.

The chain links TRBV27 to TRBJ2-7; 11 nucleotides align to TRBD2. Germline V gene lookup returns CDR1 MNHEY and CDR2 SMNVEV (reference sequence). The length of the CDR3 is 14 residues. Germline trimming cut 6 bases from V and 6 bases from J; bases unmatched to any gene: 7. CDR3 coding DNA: TGTGCCAGCAGACCATCGACTAGCGGGACCGAGCAGTACTTC. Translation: CASRPSTSGTEQYF.

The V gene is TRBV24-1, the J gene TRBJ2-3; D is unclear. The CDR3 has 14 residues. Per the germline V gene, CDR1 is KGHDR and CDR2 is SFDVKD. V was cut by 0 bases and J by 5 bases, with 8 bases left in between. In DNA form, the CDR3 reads TGTGCCACCAGTGATTTGCTCTGGAGAGATACGCAGTATTTT. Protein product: CATSDLLWRDTQYF.

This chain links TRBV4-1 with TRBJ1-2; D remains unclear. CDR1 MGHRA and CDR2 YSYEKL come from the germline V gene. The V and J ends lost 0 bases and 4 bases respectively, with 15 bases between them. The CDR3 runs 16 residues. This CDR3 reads CASSQEVVTEVYGYTF. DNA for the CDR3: TGCGCCAGCAGCCAAGAGGTGGTTACAGAAGTCTATGGCTACACCTTC.

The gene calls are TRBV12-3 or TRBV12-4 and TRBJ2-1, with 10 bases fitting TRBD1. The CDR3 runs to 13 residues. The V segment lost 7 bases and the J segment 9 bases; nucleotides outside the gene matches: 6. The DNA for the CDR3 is TGTGCCAGCAAGGAGACAGGGGGCGGTGAGCAGTTCTTC. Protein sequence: CASKETGGGEQFF.

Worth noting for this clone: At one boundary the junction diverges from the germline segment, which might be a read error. CDR3 residues: CTSSLYRGGAEAFF. In nucleotides, the CDR3 is TGTACCAGCAGCTTGTATAGGGGTGGGGCAGAAGCTTTCTTT. The chain joins TRBV5-8 to TRBJ1-1, with D possibly being TRBD1 (5 bases). Looked up from germline, CDR1 is SGHTS and CDR2 is YDEGEE. The CDR3 runs 14 residues.

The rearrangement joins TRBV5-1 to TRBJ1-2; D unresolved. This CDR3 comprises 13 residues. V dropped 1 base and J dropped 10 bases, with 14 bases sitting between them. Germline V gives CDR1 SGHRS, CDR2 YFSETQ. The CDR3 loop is CASSLLSDQVYTF. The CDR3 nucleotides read TGCGCCAGCAGCTTGCTCAGTGATCAAGTCTACACCTTC.

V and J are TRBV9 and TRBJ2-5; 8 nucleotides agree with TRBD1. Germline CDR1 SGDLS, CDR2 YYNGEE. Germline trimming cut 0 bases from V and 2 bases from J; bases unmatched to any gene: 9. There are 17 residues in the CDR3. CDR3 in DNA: TGTGCCAGCAGCGTAGCTTGGAGACAGGGGTGGCAAGAGACCCAGTACTTC. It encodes CASSVAWRQGWQETQYF.

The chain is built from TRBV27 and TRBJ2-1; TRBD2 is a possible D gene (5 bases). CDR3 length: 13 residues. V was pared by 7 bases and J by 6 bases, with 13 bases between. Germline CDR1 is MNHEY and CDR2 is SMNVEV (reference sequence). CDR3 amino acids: CASTERAGNEQFF. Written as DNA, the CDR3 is TGTGCCAGCACGGAGAGGGCTGGCAATGAGCAGTTCTTC.